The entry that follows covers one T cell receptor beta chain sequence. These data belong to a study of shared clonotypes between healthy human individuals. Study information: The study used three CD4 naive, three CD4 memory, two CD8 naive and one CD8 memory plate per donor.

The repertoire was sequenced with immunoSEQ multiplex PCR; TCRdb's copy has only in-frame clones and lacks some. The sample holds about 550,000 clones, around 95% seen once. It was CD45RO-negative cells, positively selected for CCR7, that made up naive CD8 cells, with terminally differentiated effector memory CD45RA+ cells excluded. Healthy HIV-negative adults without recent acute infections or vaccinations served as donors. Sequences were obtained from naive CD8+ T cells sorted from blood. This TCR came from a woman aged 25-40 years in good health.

The CDR3 coding sequence is TGTGCCAGCAGTGAAGAGGGGGCGAATGAGCAGTTCTTC. This encodes CASSEEGANEQFF. The genes are TRBV2 and TRBJ2-1; 7 bases agree with TRBD1. The trim removed 1 base at V and 7 bases at J, leaving 1 base unmatched. The CDR3 sequence is 13 residues long. CDR1 and CDR2 from the germline V gene are SNHLY and FYNNEI.